The entry below gives a single T cell receptor (beta chain) sequence along with its context. This sample was taken from a study of blood T cell repertoires in COVID-19. About the study: The study drew acute and convalescent COVID-19 samples from the United States, Italy and Spain.

Sequenced by immunoSEQ multiplex PCR; TCRdb stores in-frame clones only, minus some. The sample yields approximately 69,000 clones, 81% seen once. Trimming took 5 bases from V and 1 from J, leaving 8 bases between them. This CDR3 contains 13 residues. CDR1 is MDHEN and CDR2 is SYDVKM in the germline V gene. The TCR comes from a woman in her sixties or seventies with acute or convalescent COVID-19. The sample taken for sequencing was peripheral blood. The chain carries TRBV28 and TRBJ1-1; no clear D. The CDR3 DNA reads TGTGCCAGCAGTACACCCCCGAACACTGAAGCTTTCTTT. The encoded protein is CASSTPPNTEAFF.